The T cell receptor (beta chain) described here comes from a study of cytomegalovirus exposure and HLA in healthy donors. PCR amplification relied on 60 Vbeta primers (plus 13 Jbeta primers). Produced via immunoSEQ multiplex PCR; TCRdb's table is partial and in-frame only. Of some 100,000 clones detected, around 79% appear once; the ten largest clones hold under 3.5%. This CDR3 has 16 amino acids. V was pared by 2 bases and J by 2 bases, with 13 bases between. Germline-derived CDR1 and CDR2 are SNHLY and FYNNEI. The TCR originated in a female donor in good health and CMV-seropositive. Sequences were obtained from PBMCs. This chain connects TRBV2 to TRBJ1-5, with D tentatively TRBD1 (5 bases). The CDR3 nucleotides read TGTGCCAGCAGTGAACGGGGGGTTGGGGGCAATCAGCCCCAGCATTTT. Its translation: CASSERGVGGNQPQHF.